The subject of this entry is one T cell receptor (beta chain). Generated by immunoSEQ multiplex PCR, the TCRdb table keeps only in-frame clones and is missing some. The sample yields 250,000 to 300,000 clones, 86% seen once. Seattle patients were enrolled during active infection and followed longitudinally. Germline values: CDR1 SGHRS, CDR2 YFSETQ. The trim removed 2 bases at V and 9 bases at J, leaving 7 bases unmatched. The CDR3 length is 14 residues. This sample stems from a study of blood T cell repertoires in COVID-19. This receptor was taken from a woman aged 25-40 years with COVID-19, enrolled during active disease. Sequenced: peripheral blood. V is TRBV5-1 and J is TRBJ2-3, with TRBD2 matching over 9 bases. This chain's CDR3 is CASSFGGGAETQYF. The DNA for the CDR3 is TGCGCCAGCAGCTTTGGCGGGGGGGCCGAAACGCAGTATTTT.